One and the same sample provided the 20 T cell receptor beta chains below, sequenced in a study of T-cell memory formation after mild COVID-19. In TCRdb, the 5' RACE reads were re-called with MiXCR into one record per CDR3 protein. The repertoire consists of about 440,000 distinct CDR3 sequences, with around 20% occurring once and the leading ten covering roughly 8.4%. The source material was PBMCs or a T cell subset sorted from them (not recorded which). These receptor sequences come from an adult woman who had mild COVID-19 (a few samples of this study predate the infection). Cell type and time point are not known.

This clonotype occurred many times. The chain uses TRBV7-6 and TRBJ2-7; D is unresolved. Germline lookup yields CDR1 SGHVS and CDR2 FNYEAQ. The ends were cut back, 4 bases at V and 5 bases at J, with 9 bases in the middle. This CDR3 comprises 12 residues. CDR3 coding DNA: TGTGCCAGCAGCTCCCGCTTGCACGAGCAGTACTTC. Translating gives CASSSRLHEQYF.

This clonotype was seen only a few times. V is TRBV5-1 and J is TRBJ2-2, with 8 bases aligning to TRBD1. The CDR3 has 16 amino acids. V dropped 4 bases and J dropped 0; count of bases not matched to a gene: 5. Germline CDR1 reads SGHRS; CDR2 reads YFSETQ. This chain's CDR3 is CASSATGAPNTGELFF. In DNA, the CDR3 is TGCGCCAGCAGCGCGACAGGGGCCCCGAACACCGGGGAGCTGTTTTTT.

This clonotype appeared a few times. The chain joins TRBV20-1 to TRBJ2-1, with TRBD2 matching 7 bases. The CDR3 runs 15 residues. After removal of 1 base from V and 6 bases from J, the junction contained 9 bases not matched to a gene. CDR1 and CDR2 (germline): DFQATT, SNEGSKA (reference sequence). For the CDR3, the DNA is TGCAGTGCTAGAGGGACTGGCGGGAGTTTCAATGAGCAGTTCTTC. Its protein product is CSARGTGGSFNEQFF.

There are a few counts of this clonotype. This rearrangement joins TRBV5-1 to TRBJ2-1, with D perhaps TRBD1 (6 bases). The CDR3 consists of 16 residues. In germline, CDR1 is SGHRS, CDR2 YFSETQ. Trimming stripped 1 base from V and 4 bases from J, with 15 bases between. Here the CDR3 DNA reads TGCGCCAGCAGCTTGATCCCGGACAGCCGTTACAATGAGCAGTTCTTC. Translated, it gives CASSLIPDSRYNEQFF.

The chain carries TRBV2 and TRBJ2-7, with D perhaps TRBD2 (5 bases). Germline CDR1 SNHLY, CDR2 FYNNEI. This CDR3 has 15 residues. Trimming shortened V by 8 bases and J by 2 bases, and 19 bases separated the two germline ends. The CDR3, as DNA: TGTGCCAGCGGCCAGGAGCGGAGCCCCCCCTACGAGCAGTACTTC. Its translation is CASGQERSPPYEQYF.

This clonotype was picked up many times. The chain couples TRBV3-1 to TRBJ2-5; D ambiguous. Germline CDR1 LGHDT, CDR2 YNNKEL (reference sequence). V was cut by 1 base and J by 4 bases, with 1 base left in between. This CDR3 region has 11 residues. In DNA, the CDR3 is TGTGCCAGCAGCCAAGCAGAGACCCAGTACTTC. It encodes CASSQAETQYF.

The rearrangement uses TRBV6-7 and TRBJ2-1; 10 bases agree with TRBD2. TRBV6-7 is classed as an ORF, of uncertain function. The CDR3 length is 15 residues. After removal of 2 bases from V and 9 bases from J, the junction contained 7 bases not matched to a gene. CDR3 DNA sequence: TGTGCCAGCAGTTACCCCCGGCTAGCGGGAGTTGAGCAGTTCTTC. Amino acid sequence: CASSYPRLAGVEQFF.

The table lists this clonotype with a few counts. V is TRBV5-6 and J is TRBJ2-3; unclear D gene. This CDR3 is 14 amino acids long. Trimming took off 0 bases at V and 6 bases at J, with 11 bases between the two ends. Germline loops: CDR1 SGHDT, CDR2 YYEEEE. The CDR3 sequence: CASSLDHTPDTQYF. Here the CDR3 DNA reads TGTGCCAGCAGCTTGGATCACACCCCTGATACGCAGTATTTT.

The V and J genes are TRBV5-1 and TRBJ1-4, with D possibly TRBD1 on 6 matching bases. The CDR3 consists of 15 residues. V was shortened by 4 bases and J by 3 bases, with 13 bases between the two germline ends. Looked up from germline, CDR1 is SGHRS and CDR2 is YFSETQ. CDR3: CASSGTGQSNEKLFF. The DNA of the CDR3 is TGCGCCAGCAGCGGAACAGGGCAATCTAATGAAAAACTGTTTTTT. The full variable domain, rest sourced from reference TRBV5-1 and TRBJ1-4, is KAGVTQTPRYLIKTRGQQVTLSCSPISGHRSVSWYQQTPGQGLQFLFEYFSETQRNKGNFPGRFSGRQFSNSRSEMNVSTLELGDSALYLCASSGTGQSNEKLFFGSGTQLSVL.

CDR3 protein: CASSLGRERSPLHF. The CDR3 coding sequence is TGTGCCAGCAGCTTGGGAAGGGAACGTTCACCCCTCCACTTT. The chain has TRBV5-5 and TRBJ1-6; D not certain. Germline V gene sequence: CDR1 SGHKS, CDR2 YYEKEE (reference sequence). The germline V and J ends were trimmed by 0 bases and 9 bases, with 10 bases remaining between them. The CDR3 has 14 residues.

This clonotype was observed a few times. The J gene is TRBJ1-3, the V gene TRBV5-1; TRBD1 is a possible D gene (6 bases). The germline CDR1 and CDR2 sequences are SGHRS and YFSETQ. This CDR3 comprises 15 residues. The ends were cut back, 4 bases at V and 4 bases at J, with 15 bases in the middle. Written as DNA, the CDR3 is TGCGCCAGCAGCGTACAGGGAGGCGAAGGAAACACCATATATTTT. Its protein is CASSVQGGEGNTIYF.

The table lists this clonotype with a few counts. The genes are TRBV9 and TRBJ2-3; 11 bases are shared with TRBD2. Trimming cost V 3 bases and J 5 bases; bases outside gene matches: 8. The germline gives CDR1 SGDLS, CDR2 YYNGEE. There are 16 residues in the CDR3. CDR3 region: CASSATSGSGGDTQYF. The CDR3 DNA reads as TGTGCCAGCAGCGCCACTAGCGGGAGCGGTGGAGATACGCAGTATTTT.

This clonotype was counted only a few times. V is TRBV27 and J is TRBJ2-2; D is unresolved. The CDR3 is made up of 13 amino acids. Trimming removed 3 bases from V and 6 bases from J, with 8 bases in between. Per germline, CDR1 MNHEY and CDR2 SMNVEV (reference sequence). The CDR3 DNA is TGTGCCAGCAGTTTCAAGGGTGCCGGGGAGCTGTTTTTT. Protein sequence: CASSFKGAGELFF.

The V call is TRBV9, the J call TRBJ2-1, with 7 bases lining up with TRBD1. The germline gives CDR1 SGDLS, CDR2 YYNGEE. CDR3 size: 15 residues. V shed 4 bases, J shed 9 bases, and the junction held 13 bases outside the gene matches. The CDR3 region has the DNA TGTGCCAGCAGCACAACACAGACAGGGTCCACTGAGCAGTTCTTC. It specifies CASSTTQTGSTEQFF.

This clonotype has more than one count but fewer than ten. The V and J genes are TRBV5-4 and TRBJ2-2; D gene unclear. Germline CDR1 reads SGHNT; CDR2 reads YYREEE (reference sequence). There are 14 residues in the CDR3. V was pared by 0 bases and J by 5 bases, with 8 bases between. CDR3 sequence (DNA): TGTGCCAGCAGCTTGGTGGGCACAACCGGGGAGCTGTTTTTT. Translated, it gives CASSLVGTTGELFF.

V is TRBV4-1 and J is TRBJ1-5, with D unresolved. This CDR3 has 14 residues. V shed 0 bases and J shed 4 bases, with 7 bases lying between them. Per the germline V gene, CDR1 is MGHRA and CDR2 is YSYEKL. The DNA for the CDR3 is TGCGCCAGCAGCCAAGAAAGGGTTAATCAGCCCCAGCATTTT. Amino acid sequence: CASSQERVNQPQHF.

The chain joins TRBV18 to TRBJ1-5; D remains ambiguous. Between the trimmed V and J ends, which lost 3 bases and 0 bases, there was a span of 6 bases. CDR1 is KGHSH, CDR2 LQKENI, per germline. This CDR3 is 14 amino acids long. CDR3 in DNA: TGTGCCAGCTCACCCATGGGTAGCAATCAGCCCCAGCATTTT. Translated, it gives CASSPMGSNQPQHF.

The table lists this clonotype with a count of one. The genes are TRBV25-1 and TRBJ2-1; 13 bases align to TRBD2. CDR3 length equals 16 residues. Looked up from germline, CDR1 is MGHDK and CDR2 is SYGVNS. Trimming cost V 7 bases and J 5 bases; bases outside gene matches: 8. DNA for the CDR3: TGTGCCAGCACTCAAGCGGGGACTAGCGGGGACAATGAGCAGTTCTTC. Its translation: CASTQAGTSGDNEQFF.

This clonotype was found a few times. This sequence joins TRBV20-1 and TRBJ1-2; 11 bases align to TRBD1. Germline lookup yields CDR1 DFQATT and CDR2 SNEGSKA (reference sequence). V lost 3 bases and J lost 2; bases outside the gene matches: 2. The CDR3 contains 14 residues. Here the CDR3 DNA reads TGCAGTGCTAGGGGACAGGGGGTCAACTATGGCTACACCTTC. Its translation: CSARGQGVNYGYTF.

V gene TRBV18 combines with J gene TRBJ1-4; unclear D gene. Trimming shortened V by 2 bases and J by 4 bases, and 8 bases separated the two germline ends. This CDR3 is 14 amino acids long. CDR1 and CDR2 from the germline V gene are KGHSH and LQKENI. The CDR3 sequence is CASSPGSGNEKLFF. CDR3 DNA: TGTGCCAGCTCACCAGGGAGCGGTAATGAAAAACTGTTTTTT. Looking up the rest from reference TRBV18 and TRBJ1-4 gives the full variable domain: NAGVMQNPRHLVRRRGQEARLRCSPMKGHSHVYWYRQLPEEGLKFMVYLQKENIIDESGMPKERFSAEFPKEGPSILRIQQVVRGDSAAYFCASSPGSGNEKLFFGSGTQLSVL.